This TCR beta chain was sequenced during a study of CD4 T cells in relation to SARS-CoV-2 and coronaviruses. For this clone: What it binds is not known.

Clones were sequenced by immunoSEQ multiplex PCR, and TCRdb holds only the in-frame ones, with some missing. The table shows some 65,000 clones, with about nine tenths occurring only once. Before the COVID-19 pandemic, during about 2010-2018, CD4+ T cells were taken from unexposed donors. CDR1 is SGHNT, CDR2 YENEEA, per germline. The V and J ends lost 0 bases and 6 bases respectively, with 8 bases between them. The CDR3 covers 13 residues. Regarding the study as a whole: Crossreactive clones expanded significantly less to SARS-CoV-2 than monoreactive clones.

Specimen: memory CD4+ T cells from PBMCs. The TCR comes from a human donor in good health. The V gene is TRBV11-3, the J gene TRBJ1-1; D gene ambiguous. The CDR3 nucleotides are TGTGCCAGCAGCTTAGAAGGTGACGCTGAAGCTTTCTTT. This encodes CASSLEGDAEAFF.